This TCR beta chain was found in a study of cytomegalovirus exposure and HLA in healthy donors (dated by TCRdb to 2017 to 2019). Study-level background: In an earlier analysis of some 550 of the donors, under 300 Gb of sequence data and just under 120 million unique TCR beta sequences from about 179 million T cells were reported. High-throughput TCR immunosequencing, statistical association of individual TCRs with disease status, and machine learning were combined to predict cytomegalovirus infection status. In a later analysis, previously published TCR beta repertoires from 666 donors were re-analyzed and high-resolution HLA genotyping was added so that TCR occurrence patterns could be studied. Rather than drawing on any new phenotypic data, the later analysis identified candidate immune exposures from TCR beta sequences and the way those sequences occurred across donors. Typing coverage differed by locus: A, B, C, DRB1 and DQB1 were typed in about 629-640 donors, DQA1 in 500 to 550, DPA1 in nearly 610, and DPB1 in just under 490. A separate validation cohort of roughly 110 different subjects was used in addition to the approximately 670-subject first cohort. Across some 400 genotyped donors of the cohort, an average of about 250,000 unique TCR beta nucleotide sequences per donor were sequenced, and around 20% of those sequences were non-productive. A later genetic analysis took genome-wide SNP genotypes for about three fifths of the 666 donors and used that subset as a discovery cohort. In an earlier analysis of 587 of the donors, high-throughput TCR beta sequencing was used to judge whether each TCR beta V gene segment behaved as functional or pseudogenic. Roughly five DR-DQ haplotypes were handled as single units for association and clustering, since linkage in the cohort was strong. The T cell repertoires of some 670 subjects were profiled by immunosequencing and related to cytomegalovirus serostatus. Class I and class II HLA loci were covered by the typing at four-digit resolution. Every discovery cohort repertoire had been produced on one sequencing platform. The aim of the study was to test whether cataloging public T cell receptors could identify signatures of past pathogen exposure. Donor age, sex, ethnicity and CMV serostatus were collected together with the repertoire data. An early release that covered fewer than 800 HLA-typed donors contained approximately 300 gigabases of sequencing data and tens of millions of unique TCR sequences. Of the roughly 390 genotyped donors, about 80% fell in the genetic ancestry cluster associated with self-reported Caucasian donors. Study-wide conclusions, independent of this receptor: In the study, around 150 TCR beta chains were listed as associated with cytomegalovirus. Compared with equally common non-associated chains, HLA-associated TCR beta chains in a later analysis were more clonally expanded and had lower generation probabilities. According to a later analysis, TCR association rates differed among HLA loci, with DRB1 alleles showing the most associated TCRs and HLA-C alleles showing the fewest. Over 15 rarely observed V segments, including chromosome 9 orphons, were excluded from the earlier analysis of about 600 of the donors because counts were too low. Cytomegalovirus status was reported to be diagnosed by the classifier with high specificity and sensitivity in both the original and validation cohorts. A further reported finding was that TCR beta sequences accurately predicted the HLA-A and HLA-B alleles for most subjects in the first cohort. According to a later analysis, most CMV-associated TCR beta chains appeared to be HLA-restricted, and the HLA associations seemed to be driven largely by CMV exposure. V-gene and J-gene trimming of TCR beta chains was associated with a missense DCLRE1C variant in a later genetic analysis, and the association was replicated in an independent cohort. Because HLA typing was missing for some donors at each locus, association tests included only the typed subset. A later analysis reported that several top co-occurrence clusters appeared linked to parvovirus B19, influenza, CMV and Epstein-Barr virus. The only immune exposure information available for the cohort was CMV serostatus. A cluster of highly shared sequence variants was judged likely to be a technical artifact of the sequencing pipeline. Across donors, most TCR sequences were observed very rarely, whereas some public TCRs were present in many individuals. A later analysis associated about 16,000 TCR beta sequences with specific HLA alleles at a false discovery rate of 0.05. Strong co-occurrence of HLA alleles, especially DR and DQ, made assigning TCR associations to individual alleles difficult. The authors suggested that the approach could potentially be extended to other disease states and immunological phenotypes. In a later genetic analysis, fewer N-insertions in productive TCRs were reported among donors in an Asian-associated ancestry cluster than the roughly 640-donor mean. A few of the identified cytomegalovirus-associated TCR beta chains were confirmed in vitro to be specific for cytomegalovirus antigens. Only TCR beta chains were sequenced in this cohort, and the absence of alpha or paired-chain data limited detectable features. Linkage disequilibrium might explain the correlated functional status among segregating V segments, but an unknown experimental factor could not be excluded. In an earlier analysis of some 550 of the donors, most TCR beta V segments were observed in productive rearrangements about 87% or about 30% of the time, broadly matching IMGT annotations. Roughly uniform sequencing depth across donors was assumed in presence/absence analyses, although this assumption may not hold.

Library preparation used the immunoSEQ multiplex PCR assay. For the multiplex PCR, a mixture combining 60 forward primers for TCR Vbeta segments and 13 reverse primers for TCR Jbeta segments was used. Amplification of the CDR3 region of rearranged TCR beta genes was performed with a multiplex PCR assay on genomic DNA. The amplified TCR beta libraries were sequenced on the Illumina HiSeq System as 87-base-pair reads. The authors processed their data as follows. Across the 670 or so repertoires, a later analysis counted 80 million or so unique TCR beta chains, roughly 11 million of which were shared by at least two donors. Raw reads were error-corrected and collapsed into unique sequences by a nearest-neighbor algorithm in which closely related sequences were merged to remove PCR and sequencing errors. To assign V, D and J gene segments, CDR3 sequences were aligned to IMGT reference sequences. For a sequence to be retained, at least a six-nucleotide match to both a V gene segment and a J gene segment was required. Rearrangements were classified as productive when the CDR3 lacked stop codons and remained in frame with V and J, and all other rearrangements were classified as non-productive. CDR3 was defined according to IMGT convention as the region running from the second conserved V-encoded cysteine to the conserved J-encoded phenylalanine. In an earlier analysis of around 600 of the donors, sequences lacking an unambiguous match to a single V gene segment were excluded. An earlier analysis of fewer than 650 of the donors classified V segments as functional when productive rearrangements were above 56.7% and as segregating when the standard deviation between donors was above 5%. To diagnose cytomegalovirus status from the catalog of TCR beta chain sequences, a statistical classification framework was built. A later analysis assigned V and J genes by comparing TCR nucleotide sequences with IMGT/GENE-DB human TR gene sequences. A later analysis assigned CDR3 sequences and most-parsimonious VDJ recombination scenarios with the TCRdist pipeline. In a later analysis, every TCR beta chain was defined by the combination of its CDR3 amino acid sequence and its V-gene family, and reads without a unique V-gene family were dropped. As a way to deal with suspected cross-contamination and a sequencing artifact, a later analysis dropped approximately 570 nucleotide sequences that were highly shared and had low generation probability. In a later analysis, a clonal expansion index was calculated for each public chain from normalized within-repertoire ranks of inferred template counts. In a later analysis, generation probabilities were computed using a VDJ recombination model fitted to out-of-frame rearrangements, and the results were checked against IGoR. A later analysis scored TCR-TCR, TCR-HLA and TCR-CMV co-occurrence with hypergeometric tests, applying a repertoire-size bias correction to TCR pairs. In a later analysis, false discovery rates were estimated by permuting HLA or CMV assignments 20 times. In a later analysis, co-occurring TCRs were grouped using DBSCAN, with TCRdist sequence similarity added in when clustering inside HLA-allele-positive subsets. Repertoires with fewer than 30,000 or more than 120,000 public chains were left out of co-occurrence clustering, as were about five repertoires with anomalous nucleotide sharing. The clones in this table, taken by TCRdb from immuneACCESS, are in-frame only. Not every clone is retained; where verified, under half of the shortfall comes from an unresolved V gene, and the cause of the rest is unknown. V, J and clone size are taken as reported in that table, and D and trimming were inferred from the DNA itself. Present in this sample are about 140,000 clones, approximately 84% of which were seen just once. Together, the top ten hold about 1.4% of the sample.

About this clone: Its antigen target is currently unknown. Per-base qualities were not stored, and no clone one base away is much larger.

The cohort comprised some 730 healthy bone marrow donors. Cohort members were all nominally healthy when sampled, although unrecorded immune exposures were likely present. The donor tested CMV seropositive and was one of the 289 seropositive cohort members. A peripheral blood sample was provided by each donor, and peripheral blood mononuclear cells were used for TCR beta sequencing. Genomic DNA was extracted from the blood cell samples with the Qiagen DNeasy Blood Extraction Kit. The specimen was PBMCs. The TCR comes from a man younger than 45 in good health and CMV-seropositive.

The CDR3 amino acid sequence is: CAWSVSSGYTF. At the DNA level, the sequence is TGTGCCTGGAGTGTAAGCTCTGGCTACACCTTC. The chain couples TRBV30 to TRBJ1-2; no D segment can be confidently identified. CDR1 and CDR2, looked up from the germline V gene (reference sequence), are GTSNPN and SVGIG. The CDR3 runs 11 amino acids, cysteine and phenylalanine included. Here the CDR3 DNA is all that survives: 33 bases in frame from base 1. Relative to germline, V is 0 bases shorter and J is 7 bases shorter, with 6 bases between their ends.